Listed here are 10 T cell receptor beta chains from one sample, sequenced in a study of cytomegalovirus exposure and HLA in healthy donors. Primers included in the PCR were 60 Vbeta and 13 Jbeta primers. Profiled with immunoSEQ multiplex PCR; TCRdb holds only in-frame clones, not every one. The table records 110,000 to 150,000 clones, more than 60% of them present only once. Specimen: PBMCs. The receptors derive from a female donor in good health and CMV-seronegative.

This sequence joins TRBV9 and TRBJ2-3; tentative D call: TRBD1 (5 bases). Germline V lookup: CDR1 SGDLS, CDR2 YYNGEE. The CDR3 has 15 residues. V lost 3 bases and J lost 0, with 11 bases in between. The CDR3 sequence: CASSDDRASTDTQYF. The CDR3 DNA sequence: TGTGCCAGCAGCGACGACAGAGCTAGCACAGATACGCAGTATTTT.

A few counts support this clone. This rearrangement joins TRBV7-6 to TRBJ1-2; 7 bases line up with TRBD1. After removal of 5 bases from V and 7 bases from J, the junction contained 16 bases not matched to a gene. Germline CDR1 reads SGHVS; CDR2 reads FNYEAQ. The CDR3 is 16 amino acids. Here the CDR3 DNA reads TGTGCCAGCAGCCCCCTTACGGGACAGCGGCCCAGTGGCTACACCTTC. Translating it yields CASSPLTGQRPSGYTF.

This clone was observed a few times. The chain employs TRBV5-4 and TRBJ1-1, with D perhaps matching TRBD1 (5 bases). With 4 bases removed from V and 7 bases from J, the gap between germline ends came to 11 bases. The germline V gene encodes CDR1 SGHNT and CDR2 YYREEE (reference sequence). There are 12 residues in the CDR3. The CDR3 DNA follows: TGTGCCAGCAGCATCGGGGGAGTTGAAGCTTTCTTT. Amino acids: CASSIGGVEAFF.

This rearrangement joins TRBV7-9 to TRBJ2-5; 9 nucleotides line up with TRBD2. After removal of 1 base from V and 5 bases from J, the junction contained 5 bases not matched to a gene. The CDR3 covers 15 residues. Germline values: CDR1 SEHNR, CDR2 FQNEAQ (reference sequence). CDR3 nucleotide sequence: TGTGCCAGCAGCTTAGATAGCGGGAGTTGGGAGACCCAGTACTTC. As protein: CASSLDSGSWETQYF. Filled out from reference TRBV7-9 and TRBJ2-5, the complete variable domain reads DTGVSQNPRHKITKRGQNVTFRCDPISEHNRLYWYRQTLGQGPEFLTYFQNEAQLEKSRLLSDRFSAERPKGSFSTLEIQRTEQGDSAMYLCASSLDSGSWETQYFGPGTRLLVL.

This chain uses TRBV29-1 with TRBJ2-1; D remains unclear. Germline V gives CDR1 SQVTM, CDR2 ANQGSEA. The V end lost 4 bases, the J end lost 5 bases, and 12 bases lay between the germline ends. The CDR3 is 13 residues long. In nucleotides, the CDR3 is TGCAGCGTTGGGCAACGCCAAAACAATGAGCAGTTCTTC. Translation gives CSVGQRQNNEQFF.

This chain joins TRBV7-6 and TRBJ1-5; D perhaps matches TRBD1 (5 bases). The V end was cut by 5 bases, the J end by 5 bases, with 10 bases between. The CDR3 covers 13 residues. The germline V gene has CDR1 SGHVS and CDR2 FNYEAQ. CDR3 sequence: CASSLDRDQPQHF. The DNA for the CDR3 is TGTGCCAGCAGCCTAGACAGAGATCAGCCCCAGCATTTT. The variable domain in full, completed from reference TRBV7-6 and TRBJ1-5, reads GAGVSQSPRYKVTKRGQDVALRCDPISGHVSLYWYRQALGQGPEFLTYFNYEAQQDKSGLPNDRFSAERPEGSISTLTIQRTEQRDSAMYRCASSLDRDQPQHFGDGTRLSIL.

This clone came up a few times. The rearrangement links TRBV7-9 to TRBJ1-1; 7 positions agree with TRBD1. There are 16 residues in the CDR3. The trim removed 4 bases at V and 5 bases at J, leaving 13 bases unmatched. CDR1 is SEHNR and CDR2 is FQNEAQ in the germline V gene (reference sequence). CDR3 region: CASSSQRQGAETEAFF. CDR3 DNA sequence: TGTGCCAGCAGCTCGCAACGACAGGGTGCTGAGACTGAAGCTTTCTTT.

This chain joins TRBV14 and TRBJ2-2; 8 bases map to TRBD1. CDR3 length equals 15 residues. Germline trimming cut 2 bases from V and 6 bases from J; bases unmatched to any gene: 5. The germline CDR1 and CDR2 sequences are SGHDN and FVKESK. The CDR3 loop reads CASSQQTGAAGELFF. The CDR3 DNA reads TGTGCCAGCAGCCAACAGACAGGGGCTGCCGGGGAGCTGTTTTTT.

The V and J genes are TRBV27 and TRBJ2-1; perhaps TRBD2 as D (6 bases). The length of the CDR3 is 15 residues. CDR1 and CDR2 (germline): MNHEY, SMNVEV (reference sequence). Between the trimmed V and J ends, which lost 6 bases and 7 bases, there was a span of 19 bases. CDR3 nucleotide sequence: TGTGCCAGCAGCATGGAGGGACTCCTCGCGAATGAGCAGTTCTTC. It yields the protein CASSMEGLLANEQFF.

The chain carries TRBV29-1 and TRBJ2-2; D remains unclear. V lost 4 bases and J 4 bases, leaving 4 bases between the germline ends. The CDR3 has 11 residues. Germline-derived CDR1 and CDR2 are SQVTM and ANQGSEA. The CDR3 DNA follows: TGCAGCGTTGGAGTCACCGGGGAGCTGTTTTTT. Its translation is CSVGVTGELFF.